This record covers a single T cell receptor (beta chain). These data come from a study of blood T cell repertoires in COVID-19. Across the whole study: Specimens from acute and convalescent COVID-19 originated in the United States, Italy and Spain. T cells, B-cell-depleted T cells, or PBMCs supplied cDNA or gDNA.

Sequencing was performed with immunoSEQ multiplex PCR; in TCRdb, only in-frame clones are kept and a portion is missing. The sample holds 300,000 to 350,000 clones, about 86% seen once. Germline assignment: CDR1 MNHEY and CDR2 SVGEGT. V was clipped by 4 bases and J by 3 bases, with 13 bases between them. This CDR3 contains 15 residues. The gene calls are TRBV6-2 or TRBV6-3 and TRBJ2-1; a weak D match, TRBD2 (5 bases). The sequenced sample was PBMCs or T cells enriched from blood (not recorded which). The sequence came from a woman aged 40-49 years with acute COVID-19. The CDR3 DNA is TGTGCCAGCAGTTTAAGAGGGCAGATCTACAATGAGCAGTTCTTC. Amino acids: CASSLRGQIYNEQFF.